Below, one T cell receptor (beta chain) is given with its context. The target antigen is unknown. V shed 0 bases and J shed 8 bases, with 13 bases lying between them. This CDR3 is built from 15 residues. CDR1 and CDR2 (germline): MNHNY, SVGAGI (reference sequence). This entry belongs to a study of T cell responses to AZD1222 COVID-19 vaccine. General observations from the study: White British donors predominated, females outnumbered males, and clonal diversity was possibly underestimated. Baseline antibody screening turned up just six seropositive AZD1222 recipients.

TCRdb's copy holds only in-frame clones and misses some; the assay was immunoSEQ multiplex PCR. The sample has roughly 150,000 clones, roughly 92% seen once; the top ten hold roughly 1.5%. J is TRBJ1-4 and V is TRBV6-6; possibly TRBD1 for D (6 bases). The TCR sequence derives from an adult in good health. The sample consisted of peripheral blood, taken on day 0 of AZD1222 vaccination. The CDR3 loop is CASSYSAGAGEKLFF. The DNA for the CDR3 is TGTGCCAGCAGTTACTCGGCGGGGGCGGGCGAAAAACTGTTTTTT.